This T cell receptor (beta chain) was observed in a study of blood T cell repertoires in COVID-19. The protocol was immunoSEQ multiplex PCR, while the TCRdb copy is restricted to in-frame clones and leaves out a portion. The data show 100,000 to 150,000 clones, less than 75% seen once. Germline V gene data show CDR1 as MNHNS and CDR2 as SASEGT. V dropped 0 bases and J dropped 8; count of bases not matched to a gene: 5. The CDR3 consists of 15 residues. V is TRBV6-1 and J is TRBJ2-1; TRBD2 aligns across 9 bases. Sequenced input: peripheral blood. The source of this sequence is a human donor with acute or convalescent COVID-19. The donor label of this sample is uncertain. The CDR3 loop is CASSEAAGGPHEQFF. The CDR3, as DNA: TGTGCCAGCAGTGAAGCGGCGGGGGGGCCCCATGAGCAGTTCTTC.